Below, 20 T cell receptor beta chains from the same sample are listed, as sequenced in a study of CD8+CD57+ T cells in acquired aplastic anemia. Patients sequenced had flow cytometry evidence of CD8+CD57+ cell expansion. According to the study, genomic DNA was the template for TCR beta VDJ and CDR3 profiling. TCRdb passed the reads through MiXCR, listing each CDR3 protein once. Found here are 150,000 to 200,000 distinct CDR3 sequences, around 47% of them singletons; the top ten hold 3.2%. The sample was sorted CD4+, CD8+, or CD8+CD57+ T cells (not recorded which) from PBMCs. The receptors stem from a human donor with aplastic anemia.

The rearrangement uses TRBV29-1 and TRBJ2-1; TRBD2 agrees at 7 bases. Germline V lookup: CDR1 SQVTM, CDR2 ANQGSEA. V shed 0 bases and J 2 bases; nucleotides not matched to a gene: 7. CDR3 length equals 16 residues. CDR3 coding DNA: TGCAGCGTTGAAGAGGTCAGCGGGACCACCTACAATGAGCAGTTCTTC. It yields the protein CSVEEVSGTTYNEQFF.

CDR3 DNA sequence: TGTGCCAGCAGGCTGGCGAGGGCCGGGGATGAGCAGTTCTTC. It translates to CASRLARAGDEQFF. This rearrangement joins TRBV7-9 to TRBJ2-1, with a weak D call TRBD2 (5 bases). Germline values: CDR1 SEHNR, CDR2 FQNEAQ (reference sequence). Trimming cost V 6 bases and J 8 bases, with 17 bases left between them. The CDR3 covers 14 residues.

This sequence joins TRBV10-1 and TRBJ2-3; TRBD2 matches at 10 bases. CDR3 length: 17 residues. V shed 3 bases, J shed 2 bases, and the junction held 8 bases outside the gene matches. Germline V lookup: CDR1 WNHNN, CDR2 SYGVQD (reference sequence). The CDR3 DNA follows: TGCGCCAGCAGTGACCCTTCTAGCGGGGGCAACACAGATACGCAGTATTTT. This gives the protein CASSDPSSGGNTDTQYF.

V gene TRBV11-2 combines with J gene TRBJ2-3; D remains unclear. CDR3 size: 15 residues. Germline V gives CDR1 SGHAT, CDR2 FQNNGV. V lost 4 bases to trimming and J lost 6 bases, with 17 bases between them. CDR3 in amino acids: CASSSRDRTDDTQYF. CDR3 coding DNA: TGTGCCAGCAGCTCCCGAGACCGCACAGATGATACGCAGTATTTT.

This clonotype was recorded many times. V gene TRBV5-6 combines with J gene TRBJ1-2, with TRBD1 as a possible D gene (5 bases). CDR3 length: 14 amino acids. V lost 0 bases and J 2 bases, leaving 8 bases between the germline ends. From germline, CDR1 is SGHDT and CDR2 YYEEEE. The CDR3 DNA sequence: TGTGCCAGCAGCTTGGGACAGAACAACTATGGCTACACCTTC. Protein: CASSLGQNNYGYTF.

This clonotype came up many times. The rearrangement uses TRBV7-2 and TRBJ2-5, with D unresolved. V was trimmed by 5 bases and J by 4 bases, leaving 8 bases between them. This CDR3 has 12 amino acids. Looked up from germline, CDR1 is SGHTA and CDR2 is FQGNSA. The CDR3 DNA sequence: TGTGCCAGCAGCGCCACCCTAGAGACCCAGTACTTC. It yields the protein CASSATLETQYF.

The rearrangement joins TRBV2 to TRBJ1-5; D is unresolved. The CDR3 loop spans 15 amino acids. Germline CDR1 reads SNHLY; CDR2 reads FYNNEI. Between the trimmed V and J ends, which lost 5 bases and 1 base, there was a span of 12 bases. CDR3 region: CASSNSFVSNQPQHF. For the CDR3, the DNA is TGTGCCAGCAGTAATAGTTTCGTGAGCAATCAGCCCCAGCATTTT.

V gene TRBV4-1 combines with J gene TRBJ2-7; D may correspond to TRBD1 or TRBD2 (5 bases each). The CDR3 runs to 14 residues. The ends were cut back, 5 bases at V and 5 bases at J, with 16 bases in the middle. CDR1 MGHRA and CDR2 YSYEKL come from the germline V gene. This CDR3 is CASSARVRENEQYF. CDR3 nucleotide sequence: TGCGCCAGCAGCGCGAGGGTCAGGGAAAACGAGCAGTACTTC.

This clonotype has a count of ten or more. The chain carries TRBV5-1 and TRBJ1-1, with D tentatively TRBD1 (5 bases). Germline V gives CDR1 SGHRS, CDR2 YFSETQ. V was shortened by 3 bases and J by 5 bases, with 11 bases between the two germline ends. The CDR3 is 13 residues long. DNA of the CDR3: TGCGCCAGCAGCTCGGGACCGAAAACTGAAGCTTTCTTT. Amino acids: CASSSGPKTEAFF.

The sample holds many counts of this clonotype. The chain links TRBV5-1 to TRBJ1-1, with TRBD1 matching over 11 bases. CDR3 size: 15 residues. Germline V gene data show CDR1 as SGHRS and CDR2 as YFSETQ. Trimming took 4 bases from V and 1 from J; bases not matched to a gene: 3. In nucleotides, the CDR3 is TGCGCCAGCAGCCTCGGACAGGGGGCGAACACTGAAGCTTTCTTT. Its translation: CASSLGQGANTEAFF.

At least ten counts were recorded for this clonotype. The chain recombines TRBV24-1 with TRBJ2-5, with 8 bases fitting TRBD2. The CDR3 is 17 amino acids. Trimming removed 5 bases from V and 4 bases from J; junction bases left unmatched: 14. Germline values: CDR1 KGHDR, CDR2 SFDVKD. CDR3: CATSGTDGGRPSETQYF. DNA for the CDR3: TGTGCCACCAGTGGGACGGATGGCGGGAGGCCGTCAGAGACCCAGTACTTC.

A few counts support this clonotype. This may arise from a read error, as a much more abundant clone is one base away. The chain combines TRBV2 with TRBJ2-7; 9 nucleotides agree with TRBD1. The CDR3 loop spans 15 amino acids. Germline V gene lookup returns CDR1 SNHLY and CDR2 FYNNEI. V shed 6 bases and J 2 bases; nucleotides not matched to a gene: 8. This CDR3 is CASSRPGQGAYEQYF. CDR3 nucleotide sequence: TGTGCCAGCAGCAGACCGGGACAGGGAGCCTACGAGCAGTACTTC.

About this clonotype: This may be a read error: a much more frequent sequence differs by one nucleotide. This chain joins TRBV6-1 and TRBJ1-6, with D possibly matching TRBD1 (5 bases). Per germline, CDR1 MNHNS and CDR2 SASEGT. This CDR3 region has 15 residues. The chain's CDR3 is CAGSEHGASGSPLHF. The DNA for the CDR3 is TGTGCCGGCAGTGAACACGGGGCGTCAGGATCACCCCTCCACTTT.

V gene TRBV3-1 combines with J gene TRBJ1-5, with 8 bases fitting TRBD1. With V trimmed by 1 base and J by 2 bases, 4 bases remained unmatched. The CDR3 has 16 amino acids. Looked up from germline, CDR1 is LGHDT and CDR2 is YNNKEL (reference sequence). Here the CDR3 reads CASSQAGQGRNQPQHF. CDR3 in DNA: TGTGCCAGCAGCCAAGCAGGACAGGGTCGCAATCAGCCCCAGCATTTT.

Comments on this clonotype: Since the CDR3 does not end with the conserved phenylalanine or tryptophan, this likely comes from a read error. The chain uses TRBV11-3 and TRBJ2-5; D possibly corresponds to TRBD2 (5 bases). Germline-derived CDR1 and CDR2 are SGHNT and YENEEA. V shed 2 bases and J shed 5 bases, with 12 bases lying between them. The length of the CDR3 is 14 residues. This chain's CDR3 is CASSLNFGVETQYS. As DNA, the CDR3 is TGTGCCAGCAGCTTAAATTTCGGGGTTGAGACCCAGTACTCC.

The genes are TRBV4-1 and TRBJ2-1; D unclear. CDR1 MGHRA and CDR2 YSYEKL come from the germline V gene. The CDR3 has 16 amino acids. Trimming shortened V by 0 bases and J by 0 bases, and 9 bases separated the two germline ends. Here the CDR3 reads CASSQDPTFSYNEQFF. DNA for the CDR3: TGCGCCAGCAGCCAAGATCCGACTTTCTCCTACAATGAGCAGTTCTTC.

The J gene is TRBJ2-3, the V gene TRBV20-1; D gene unclear. Germline CDR1 reads DFQATT; CDR2 reads SNEGSKA (reference sequence). The CDR3 runs 14 residues. Between the trimmed V and J ends, which lost 1 base and 1 base, there was a span of 9 bases. CDR3 sequence reads: CSARAPGRTDTQYF. Here the CDR3 DNA reads TGCAGTGCTAGAGCCCCCGGACGCACAGATACGCAGTATTTT.

In the case of this clonotype: A much larger clone sits a single nucleotide away, making a read error possible. The CDR3 loop is CASSTGGTSYEQYV. CDR3 coding DNA: TGTGCCAGCTCGACCGGGGGGACCTCCTACGAGCAGTACGTC. The rearrangement joins TRBV28 to TRBJ2-7; 7 bases map to TRBD2. J lost 0 bases, V lost 8 bases, and 7 bases had no gene match. This CDR3 contains 14 residues. The germline V gene has CDR1 MDHEN and CDR2 SYDVKM.

The chain recombines TRBV5-1 with TRBJ2-1; 13 bases are shared with TRBD2. The junction had 8 bases not matched to a gene; V was cut back by 3 bases and J by 8 bases. Germline CDR1 reads SGHRS; CDR2 reads YFSETQ. The CDR3 extends over 16 amino acids. CDR3 residues: CASSWEGLAGRDEQFF. The DNA of the CDR3 is TGCGCCAGCAGCTGGGAGGGACTAGCGGGAAGGGATGAGCAGTTCTTC. The complete variable domain, with remaining parts taken from reference TRBV5-1 and TRBJ2-1, reads KAGVTQTPRYLIKTRGQQVTLSCSPISGHRSVSWYQQTPGQGLQFLFEYFSETQRNKGNFPGRFSGRQFSNSRSEMNVSTLELGDSALYLCASSWEGLAGRDEQFFGPGTRLTVL.

This clonotype was counted many times. The chain carries TRBV6-1 and TRBJ2-5; D remains unclear. The CDR3 runs 13 residues. The V end lost 4 bases, the J end lost 3 bases, and 9 bases lay between the germline ends. The V gene's germline CDR1 is MNHNS and CDR2 SASEGT. The CDR3 DNA reads as TGTGCCAGCAGTGTGGGTCAGAAAGAGACCCAGTACTTC. Its protein product is CASSVGQKETQYF.